This T cell receptor (beta chain) is from a study of neoadjuvant nivolumab and ipilimumab in lung cancer. Study in general: Patients got nivolumab 3 mg/kg on days 1, 15 and 29; combination added ipilimumab 1 mg/kg day 1.

V gave up 0 bases and J gave up 3 bases, with 3 bases separating them. The CDR3 extends over 12 amino acids. Looked up from germline, CDR1 is SGHKS and CDR2 is YYEKEE (reference sequence). Findings and limits, study-wide: A small number of samples were TCR sequenced. From pretherapy to surgery, tumor richness and clonality rose with dual therapy. Resected tumors had greater TCR richness and clonality than uninvolved lung.

Data came from immunoSEQ multiplex PCR; TCRdb stores just in-frame clones and leaves some out. The sample holds about 12,000 clones, approximately 95% seen once. Comment on this clone: Its target is not known.

Sequencing was performed on peripheral blood, taken after neoadjuvant nivolumab, alone or with ipilimumab, at or shortly before surgery. The sequence came from an adult with non-small cell lung cancer. This chain joins TRBV5-5 and TRBJ1-1, with D unresolved. CDR3 sequence (DNA): TGTGCCAGCAGCTTGGGTGACACTGAAGCTTTCTTT. Amino acid sequence: CASSLGDTEAFF. Together with reference TRBV5-5 and TRBJ1-1, the CDR3 gives the full variable domain: DAGVTQSPTHLIKTRGQQVTLRCSPISGHKSVSWYQQVLGQGPQFIFQYYEKEERGRGNFPDRFSARQFPNYSSELNVNALLLGDSALYLCASSLGDTEAFFGQGTRLTVV.